Listed here are 10 T cell receptor beta chains from one sample, sequenced in a study of blood T cell repertoires in COVID-19. Assay used: immunoSEQ multiplex PCR; TCRdb lists only in-frame clones, some missing. The repertoire holds 95,000 to 100,000 clones, 85% to 95% seen once, with around 5% in the top ten. Input material: peripheral blood. The receptors come from a man in his forties or fifties with active COVID-19.

The chain carries TRBV2 and TRBJ2-5, with TRBD1 identical over 10 bases. The CDR3 length is 15 residues. Trimming removed 4 bases from V and 3 bases from J; junction bases left unmatched: 5. Germline CDR1 SNHLY, CDR2 FYNNEI. The CDR3 coding sequence is TGTGCCAGCAGTGTTGACAGGGGGCGCAAAGAGACCCAGTACTTC. This encodes CASSVDRGRKETQYF.

The J gene is TRBJ2-3, the V gene TRBV2; TRBD2 aligns across 11 bases. Trimming cost V 6 bases and J 7 bases; bases outside gene matches: 15. This CDR3 has 17 amino acids. Germline loops: CDR1 SNHLY, CDR2 FYNNEI. As DNA, the CDR3 is TGTGCCAGCAGGACAGGGGAATCAACTAGCGGGAGACATACGCAGTATTTT. This translates into CASRTGESTSGRHTQYF.

This clone was detected once. The chain combines TRBV6-2 or TRBV6-3 with TRBJ1-1; D is ambiguous. The CDR3 consists of 15 residues. Looked up from germline, CDR1 is MNHEY and CDR2 is SVGEGT. The V end lost 2 bases, the J end lost 4 bases, and 14 bases lay between the germline ends. The CDR3: CASSYREGGSTEAFF. The CDR3 DNA sequence: TGTGCCAGCAGTTACCGGGAGGGCGGGAGCACTGAAGCTTTCTTT.

The rearrangement uses TRBV28 and TRBJ2-7; the D is unclear. Germline V gene data show CDR1 as MDHEN and CDR2 as SYDVKM. The germline V and J ends were trimmed by 3 bases and 5 bases, with 8 bases remaining between them. The CDR3 length is 12 residues. The CDR3 bases are TGTGCCAGCAGTTTCGGGTGGGACGAGCAGTACTTC. It specifies CASSFGWDEQYF.

This chain links TRBV7-2 with TRBJ1-4; 11 bases fit TRBD1. V lost 1 base and J lost 7; bases outside the gene matches: 5. The CDR3 runs to 16 residues. CDR1 SGHTA and CDR2 FQGNSA come from the germline V gene. The CDR3 reads CASSLGLGTGGEKLFF. Written as DNA, the CDR3 is TGTGCCAGCAGCTTAGGTTTAGGGACAGGGGGTGAAAAACTGTTTTTT.

This clone was observed a single time. This sequence joins TRBV28 and TRBJ1-1; tentative D call: TRBD1 (5 bases). V lost 2 bases and J 1 base, leaving 8 bases between the germline ends. The germline gives CDR1 MDHEN, CDR2 SYDVKM. CDR3 length equals 14 residues. The chain's CDR3 is CASSLAGSNTEAFF. CDR3 sequence (DNA): TGTGCCAGCAGTTTAGCAGGGTCGAACACTGAAGCTTTCTTT.

V usage is TRBV2 and J usage is TRBJ2-2, with 7 nucleotides matching TRBD2. Trimming took 0 bases from V and 6 from J; bases not matched to a gene: 16. Germline CDR1 reads SNHLY; CDR2 reads FYNNEI. CDR3 length: 19 amino acids. The CDR3 region is CASSEAWLAGRDPPGELFF. The CDR3 DNA follows: TGTGCCAGCAGTGAAGCGTGGTTGGCAGGGAGGGATCCTCCCGGGGAGCTGTTTTTT.

The J gene is TRBJ2-3, the V gene TRBV7-9; a weak D match, TRBD2 (5 bases). CDR1 and CDR2 from the germline V gene are SEHNR and FQNEAQ (reference sequence). V was pared by 1 base and J by 0 bases, with 8 bases between. This CDR3 is 15 amino acids long. CDR3 sequence reads: CASSLEGGSTDTQYF. CDR3 DNA sequence: TGTGCCAGCAGCTTAGAGGGCGGGAGCACAGATACGCAGTATTTT.

V is TRBV12-3 or TRBV12-4 and J is TRBJ2-2; D is unresolved. The CDR3 consists of 12 residues. V was cut by 6 bases and J by 6 bases, with 8 bases left in between. The CDR3 spells CASSPVSGELFF. The CDR3 DNA follows: TGTGCCAGCAGCCCCGTTTCCGGGGAGCTGTTTTTT.

This chain joins TRBV27 and TRBJ2-3; TRBD1 aligns across 11 bases. This CDR3 spans 17 amino acids. Germline lookup yields CDR1 MNHEY and CDR2 SMNVEV (reference sequence). V lost 4 bases, J lost 2 bases, and 8 bases stayed unmatched. The CDR3 DNA follows: TGTGCCAGCAGTTCCCCAGGACAGGGGGCGTTCACAGATACGCAGTATTTT. Amino acid sequence: CASSSPGQGAFTDTQYF.